The sequence of this TCR beta chain was determined in a study of molecular identifiers for immune sequencing clone quantification. Study-level findings and limits: Spiked Jurkat TCR RNA originating from one cell could reportedly be identified amid 850,000 to 1,000,000 naive cells.

With listed TCR primers and previously described methods, bulk TCR libraries were prepared. TCRdb re-called the PCR reads through MiXCR, storing one row per CDR3 protein. In the table there are about 300,000 distinct CDR3 sequences, about a fifth of which are singletons. CDR3 length equals 13 residues. Germline V lookup: CDR1 MNHEY, CDR2 SVGAGI. A CD8+CD4-CCR7+CD45RA+ phenotype served as the sorting definition for naive CD8 T cells. Comments on this clonotype: No antigen is known for it. A much larger clone lies one base from this, so it may be a read error.

The rearrangement joins TRBV6-5 to TRBJ2-3, with D unclear. The sample comprised naive CD8+ T cells from blood, with Jurkat cell RNA spiked in. The subset was: FACS-sorted CD8+CD4-CCR7+CD45RA+ naive T cells. This sequence originates from a human donor in good health. Some libraries in this study had Jurkat cell RNA spiked in. The CDR3 coding sequence is TGTGCCAGCAGCCCGGACCACACAGATACGCGGTATTTT. Translation: CASSPDHTDTRYF.